One T cell receptor beta chain is described in this entry. No infections or other immune events were documented during collection. The sample belongs to a study of identifying expanded T cells in peripheral blood. Clones were read by immunoSEQ multiplex PCR, and TCRdb kept only the in-frame ones, dropping some. The sample includes roughly 100,000 clones, around 88% seen only once; the top ten take approximately 18%. Trimming removed 5 bases from V and 2 bases from J; junction bases left unmatched: 6. Per the germline V gene, CDR1 is SNHLY and CDR2 is FYNNEI. CDR3 length: 16 residues. The chain employs TRBV2 and TRBJ1-6; 7 bases map to TRBD1. Sequencing was carried out using blood. The origin of this receptor is a person aged 18 to 69 in good health. The chain's CDR3 is CASSYEGGAYNSPLHF. For the CDR3, the DNA is TGTGCCAGCAGTTATGAAGGGGGCGCCTATAATTCACCCCTCCACTTT.